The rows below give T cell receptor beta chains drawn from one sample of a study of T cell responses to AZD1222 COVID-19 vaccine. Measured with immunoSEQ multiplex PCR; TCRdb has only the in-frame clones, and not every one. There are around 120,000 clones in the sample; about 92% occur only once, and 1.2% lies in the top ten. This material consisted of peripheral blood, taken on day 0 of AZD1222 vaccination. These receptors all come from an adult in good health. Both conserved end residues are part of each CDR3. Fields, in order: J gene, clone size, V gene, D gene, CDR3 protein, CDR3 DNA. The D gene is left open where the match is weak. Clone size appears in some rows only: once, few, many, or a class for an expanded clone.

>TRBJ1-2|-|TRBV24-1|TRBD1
CATSRDRGDGYTF
TGTGCCACCAGCCGGGACAGGGGGGATGGCTACACCTTC
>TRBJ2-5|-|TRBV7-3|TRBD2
CASSPGLAGGPYQETQYF
TGTGCCAGCAGCCCCGGACTAGCGGGGGGCCCGTACCAAGAGACCCAGTACTTC
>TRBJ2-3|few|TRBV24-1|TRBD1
CATSDGQGLDTQYF
TGTGCCACCAGTGATGGACAGGGTTTGGATACGCAGTATTTT
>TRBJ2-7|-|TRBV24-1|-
CATRETGSYEQYF
TGTGCCACCAGGGAGACAGGCTCCTACGAGCAGTACTTC
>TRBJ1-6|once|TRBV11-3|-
CASSLVASTTSSYNSPLHF
TGTGCCAGCAGCTTAGTGGCGTCAACTACGAGCTCCTATAATTCACCCCTCCACTTT
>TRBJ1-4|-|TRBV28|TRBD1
CASSFTGAPTNEKLFF
TGTGCCAGCAGTTTTACAGGGGCCCCAACTAATGAAAAACTGTTTTTT
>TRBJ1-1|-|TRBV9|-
CASSVGSRNTEAFF
TGTGCCAGCAGCGTAGGGTCCCGGAACACTGAAGCTTTCTTT
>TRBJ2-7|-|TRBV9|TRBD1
CASSAGTGEHEQYF
TGTGCCAGCAGCGCCGGGACAGGGGAACACGAGCAGTACTTC
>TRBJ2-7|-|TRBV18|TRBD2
CASSNRGLAGVPYEQYF
TGTGCCAGCTCAAACAGGGGACTAGCGGGGGTGCCCTACGAGCAGTACTTC
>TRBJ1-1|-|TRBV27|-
CASSLSRLNTEAFF
TGTGCCAGCAGCCTTAGCCGACTGAACACTGAAGCTTTCTTT
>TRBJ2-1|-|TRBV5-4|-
CASSLGASGYYNEQFF
TGTGCCAGCAGCCTGGGGGCTAGCGGATACTACAATGAGCAGTTCTTC
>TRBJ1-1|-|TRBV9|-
CASSPNMANTEAFF
TGTGCCAGCAGCCCAAACATGGCGAACACTGAAGCTTTCTTT
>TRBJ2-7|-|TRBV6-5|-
CASGLRGAWYEQYF
TGTGCCAGCGGCCTAAGGGGGGCTTGGTACGAGCAGTACTTC
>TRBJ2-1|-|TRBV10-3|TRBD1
CAISPGTGDRVGYNEQFF
TGTGCCATCAGTCCCGGGACAGGAGATAGGGTGGGGTACAATGAGCAGTTCTTC
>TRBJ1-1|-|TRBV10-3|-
CAIRNGQNTEAFF
TGTGCCATCAGGAACGGACAGAACACTGAAGCTTTCTTT
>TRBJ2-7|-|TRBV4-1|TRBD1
CASSQDIGGVYEQYF
TGCGCCAGCAGCCAAGATATAGGGGGCGTCTACGAGCAGTACTTC
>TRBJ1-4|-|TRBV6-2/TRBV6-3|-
CASSIAGQHNEKLFF
TGTGCCAGCAGCATAGCCGGACAGCATAATGAAAAACTGTTTTTT
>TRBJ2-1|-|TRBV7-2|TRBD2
CASREREGLYNEQFF
TGTGCCAGCAGGGAGCGGGAGGGCCTGTACAATGAGCAGTTCTTC
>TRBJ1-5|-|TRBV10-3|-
CAISYSGNQPQHF
TGTGCCATCAGTTACAGCGGCAATCAGCCCCAGCATTTT
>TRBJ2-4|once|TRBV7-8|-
CASSRGWVDLAKNIQYF
TGTGCCAGCAGCAGGGGCTGGGTGGACCTAGCCAAAAACATTCAGTACTTC
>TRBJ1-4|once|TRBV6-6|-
CASSYSRGGTNEKLFF
TGTGCCAGCAGTTACTCCCGGGGCGGGACTAATGAAAAACTGTTTTTT
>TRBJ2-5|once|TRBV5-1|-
CASSYQGGEETQYF
TGCGCCAGCAGCTACCAGGGAGGAGAAGAGACCCAGTACTTC
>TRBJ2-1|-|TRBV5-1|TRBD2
CASTFLAGGSYNEQFF
TGCGCCAGCACCTTTCTAGCGGGAGGCTCCTACAATGAGCAGTTCTTC
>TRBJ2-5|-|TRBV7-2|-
CASSSGGLQETQYF
TGTGCCAGCAGCTCGGGGGGCCTCCAAGAGACCCAGTACTTC
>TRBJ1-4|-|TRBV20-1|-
CSASLQGRIEKLFF
TGCAGTGCTAGTCTTCAGGGTCGGATTGAAAAACTGTTTTTT
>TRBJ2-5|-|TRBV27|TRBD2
CANPGLAGGWETQYF
TGTGCCAACCCGGGACTAGCGGGGGGTTGGGAGACCCAGTACTTC
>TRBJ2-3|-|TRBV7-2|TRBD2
CASSFSGTPTDTQYF
TGTGCCAGCAGCTTTAGCGGGACTCCCACAGATACGCAGTATTTT
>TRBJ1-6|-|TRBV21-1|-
CASSNWVAPTSSYNSPLHF
TGTGCCAGCAGCAATTGGGTCGCCCCGACTAGCTCCTATAATTCACCCCTCCACTTT
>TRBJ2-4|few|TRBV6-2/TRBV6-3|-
CASSSPLAVRGAKNIQYF
TGTGCCAGCAGTTCACCTTTAGCGGTGCGGGGAGCCAAAAACATTCAGTACTTC
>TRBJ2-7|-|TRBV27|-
CASSRRGGGYEQYF
TGTGCCAGCAGTAGGCGAGGGGGTGGCTACGAGCAGTACTTC
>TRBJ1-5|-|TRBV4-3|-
CASSQEWGYQPQHF
TGCGCCAGCAGCCAAGAATGGGGGTATCAGCCCCAGCATTTT
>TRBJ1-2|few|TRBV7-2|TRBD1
CASSTRTGAYGYTF
TGTGCCAGCAGCACCCGGACAGGAGCCTATGGCTACACCTTC
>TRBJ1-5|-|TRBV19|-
CASSARRALNSNQPQHF
TGTGCCAGTAGTGCCAGAAGGGCACTAAATAGCAATCAGCCCCAGCATTTT
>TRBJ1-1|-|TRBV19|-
CASNSGLNTEAFF
TGTGCCAGTAACTCAGGTTTGAACACTGAAGCTTTCTTT
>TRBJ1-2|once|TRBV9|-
CASSATRGGNYGYTF
TGTGCCAGCAGCGCGACGAGGGGTGGGAACTATGGCTACACCTTC
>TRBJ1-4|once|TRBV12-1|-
CASSFRDSPQINEKLFF
TGTGCCAGCAGCTTTAGGGACAGCCCTCAAATCAATGAAAAACTGTTTTTT
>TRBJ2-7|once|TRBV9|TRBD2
CASSGGLVHEQYF
TGTGCCAGCAGCGGCGGACTAGTCCACGAGCAGTACTTC
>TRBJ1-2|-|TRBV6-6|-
CASSYSYGYTF
TGTGCCAGCAGTTACAGCTATGGCTACACCTTC
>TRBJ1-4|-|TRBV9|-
CASSVAAGVPNEKLFF
TGTGCCAGCAGCGTAGCCGCTGGGGTACCTAATGAAAAACTGTTTTTT
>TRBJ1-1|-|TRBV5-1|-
CASSLQGNTEAFF
TGCGCCAGCAGCTTACAGGGGAACACTGAAGCTTTCTTT
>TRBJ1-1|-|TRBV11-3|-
CASSLGGGWNTEAFF
TGTGCCAGCAGCTTAGGAGGGGGGTGGAACACTGAAGCTTTCTTT
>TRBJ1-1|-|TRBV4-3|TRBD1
CASSQEGGTGGLNTEAFF
TGCGCCAGCAGCCAAGAAGGGGGGACAGGAGGTCTGAACACTGAAGCTTTCTTT
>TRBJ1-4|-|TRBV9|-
CASSVDHSEKLFF
TGTGCCAGCAGCGTAGATCACAGTGAAAAACTGTTTTTT
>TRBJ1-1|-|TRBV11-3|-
CASSLGEGRYQNTEAFF
TGTGCCAGCAGCTTAGGAGAGGGGAGGTATCAGAACACTGAAGCTTTCTTT
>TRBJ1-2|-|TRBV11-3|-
CASSRNIRGGGYTF
TGTGCCAGCAGCCGAAACATAAGGGGTGGCGGCTACACCTTC
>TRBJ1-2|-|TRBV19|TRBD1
CASRQTGQYGYTF
TGTGCCAGTAGACAGACAGGGCAATATGGCTACACCTTC
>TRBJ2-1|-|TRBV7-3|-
CASSLEGNEQFF
TGTGCCAGCAGCCTCGAGGGCAATGAGCAGTTCTTC
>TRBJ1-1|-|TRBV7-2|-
CASSFAGPPNTEAFF
TGTGCCAGCAGCTTCGCGGGGCCCCCGAACACTGAAGCTTTCTTT
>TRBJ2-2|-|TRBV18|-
CASSPRSVLNTGELFF
TGTGCCAGCTCACCCAGATCGGTATTAAACACCGGGGAGCTGTTTTTT
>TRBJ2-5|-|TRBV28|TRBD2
CASSLYRTSGDQETQYF
TGTGCCAGCAGTTTATACCGGACTAGCGGAGACCAAGAGACCCAGTACTTC
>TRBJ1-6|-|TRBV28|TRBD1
CASSSRQGASSPLHF
TGTGCCAGCAGTTCAAGGCAGGGGGCTAGTTCACCCCTCCACTTT
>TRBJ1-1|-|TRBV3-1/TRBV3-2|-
CATSRANTEAFF
TGTGCCACCTCACGGGCCAACACTGAAGCTTTCTTT
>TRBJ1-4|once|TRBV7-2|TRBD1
CASSSTGGATNEKLFF
TGTGCCAGCAGCTCGACAGGGGGCGCGACTAATGAAAAACTGTTTTTT
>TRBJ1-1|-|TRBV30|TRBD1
CAWSWAGGQVRAFF
TGTGCCTGGAGTTGGGCAGGGGGCCAGGTGAGGGCTTTCTTT
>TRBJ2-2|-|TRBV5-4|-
CASSGGPNTGELFF
TGTGCCAGCAGCGGGGGACCTAACACCGGGGAGCTGTTTTTT
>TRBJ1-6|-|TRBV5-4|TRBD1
CASSLEGTVNSPLHF
TGTGCCAGCAGCTTGGAGGGGACAGTTAATTCACCCCTCCACTTT
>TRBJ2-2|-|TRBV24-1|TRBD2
CATSEIAGNTGELFF
TGTGCCACCAGTGAGATAGCGGGGAACACCGGGGAGCTGTTTTTT
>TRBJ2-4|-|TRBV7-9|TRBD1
CASSFAGTEKNIQYF
TGTGCCAGCAGCTTCGCCGGGACAGAGAAAAACATTCAGTACTTC
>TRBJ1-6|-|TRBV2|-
CASKVGSSYNSPLHF
TGTGCCAGCAAAGTCGGGAGCTCCTATAATTCACCCCTCCACTTT